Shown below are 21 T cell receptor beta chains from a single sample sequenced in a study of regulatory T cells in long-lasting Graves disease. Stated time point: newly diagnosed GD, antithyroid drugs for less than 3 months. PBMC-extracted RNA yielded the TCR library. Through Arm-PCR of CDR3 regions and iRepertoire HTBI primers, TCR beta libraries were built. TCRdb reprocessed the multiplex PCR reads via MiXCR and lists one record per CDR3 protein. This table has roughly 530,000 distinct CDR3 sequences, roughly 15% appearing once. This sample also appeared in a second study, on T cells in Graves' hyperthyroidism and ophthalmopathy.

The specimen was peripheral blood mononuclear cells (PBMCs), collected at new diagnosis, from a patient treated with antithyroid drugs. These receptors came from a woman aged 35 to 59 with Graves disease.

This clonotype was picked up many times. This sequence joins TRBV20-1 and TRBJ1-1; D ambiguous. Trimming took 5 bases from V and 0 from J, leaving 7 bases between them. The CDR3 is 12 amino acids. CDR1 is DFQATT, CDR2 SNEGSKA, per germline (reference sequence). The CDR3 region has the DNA TGCAGTGCTCTGTCTATGAACACTGAAGCTTTCTTT. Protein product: CSALSMNTEAFF.

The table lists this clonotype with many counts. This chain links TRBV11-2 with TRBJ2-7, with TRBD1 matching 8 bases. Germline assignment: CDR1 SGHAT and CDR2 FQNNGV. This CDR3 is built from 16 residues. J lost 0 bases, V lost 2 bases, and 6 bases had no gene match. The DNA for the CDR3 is TGTGCCAGCAGCTTACGAGACAGGGGAGGCTCCTACGAGCAGTACTTC. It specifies CASSLRDRGGSYEQYF.

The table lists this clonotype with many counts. CDR3 sequence reads: CASSQVYLSYNSPLHF. DNA for the CDR3: TGTGCCAGCAGCCAAGTTTACCTCTCCTATAATTCACCCCTCCACTTT. V is TRBV3-1 and J is TRBJ1-6; D is undetermined. This CDR3 is 16 amino acids long. V was cut by 1 base and J by 0 bases, with 7 bases left in between. Germline CDR1 and CDR2: LGHDT and YNNKEL (reference sequence).

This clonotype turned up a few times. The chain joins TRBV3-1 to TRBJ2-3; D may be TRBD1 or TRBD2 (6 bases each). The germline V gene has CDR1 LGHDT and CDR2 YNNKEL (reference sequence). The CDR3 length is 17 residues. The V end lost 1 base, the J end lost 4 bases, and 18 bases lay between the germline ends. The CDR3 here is CASSQVGGRTQADTQYF. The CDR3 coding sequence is TGTGCCAGCAGCCAAGTGGGGGGCAGGACGCAGGCAGATACGCAGTATTTT.

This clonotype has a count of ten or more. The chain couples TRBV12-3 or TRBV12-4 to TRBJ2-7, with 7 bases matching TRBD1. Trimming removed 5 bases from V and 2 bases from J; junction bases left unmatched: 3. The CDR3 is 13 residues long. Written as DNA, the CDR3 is TGTGCCAGCAGTCCCCAGGGGGCCTACGAGCAGTACTTC. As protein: CASSPQGAYEQYF.

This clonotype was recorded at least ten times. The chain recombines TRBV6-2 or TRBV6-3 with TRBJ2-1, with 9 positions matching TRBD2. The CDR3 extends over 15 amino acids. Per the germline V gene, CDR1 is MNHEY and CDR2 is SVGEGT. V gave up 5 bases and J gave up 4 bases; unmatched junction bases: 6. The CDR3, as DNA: TGTGCCAGCAGTCCCGGGACTAGCTTGTACAATGAGCAGTTCTTC. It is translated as CASSPGTSLYNEQFF.

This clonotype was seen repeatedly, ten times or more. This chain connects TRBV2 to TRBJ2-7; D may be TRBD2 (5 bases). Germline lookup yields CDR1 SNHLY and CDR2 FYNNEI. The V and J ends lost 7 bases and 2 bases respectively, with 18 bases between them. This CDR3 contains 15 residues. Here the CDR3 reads CASIPTPGVPYEQYF. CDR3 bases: TGTGCCAGCATACCGACCCCCGGGGTCCCCTACGAGCAGTACTTC.

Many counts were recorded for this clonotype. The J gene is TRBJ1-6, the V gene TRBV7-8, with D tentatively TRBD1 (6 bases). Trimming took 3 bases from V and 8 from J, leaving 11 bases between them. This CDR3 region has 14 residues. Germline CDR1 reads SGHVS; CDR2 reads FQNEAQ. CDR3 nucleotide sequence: TGTGCCAGCAGCTTTGGACAGCGGGATTCACCCCTCCACTTT. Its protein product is CASSFGQRDSPLHF.

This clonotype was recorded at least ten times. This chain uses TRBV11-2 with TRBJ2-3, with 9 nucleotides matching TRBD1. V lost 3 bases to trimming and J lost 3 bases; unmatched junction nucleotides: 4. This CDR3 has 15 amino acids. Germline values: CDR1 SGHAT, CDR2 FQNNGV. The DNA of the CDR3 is TGTGCCAGCAGCTTCAGGGACAGGGAGACAGATACGCAGTATTTT. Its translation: CASSFRDRETDTQYF. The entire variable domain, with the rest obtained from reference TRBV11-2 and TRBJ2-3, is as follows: EAGVAQSPRYKIIEKRQSVAFWCNPISGHATLYWYQQILGQGPKLLIQFQNNGVVDDSQLPKDRFSAERLKGVDSTLKIQPAKLEDSAVYLCASSFRDRETDTQYFGPGTRLTVL.

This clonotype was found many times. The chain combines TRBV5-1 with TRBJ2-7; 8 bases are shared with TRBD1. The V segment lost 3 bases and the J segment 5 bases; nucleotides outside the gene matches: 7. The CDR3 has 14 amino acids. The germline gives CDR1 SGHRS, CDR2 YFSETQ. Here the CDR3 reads CASSSRTGSDEQYF. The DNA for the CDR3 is TGCGCCAGCAGCTCCAGGACAGGGTCGGACGAGCAGTACTTC.

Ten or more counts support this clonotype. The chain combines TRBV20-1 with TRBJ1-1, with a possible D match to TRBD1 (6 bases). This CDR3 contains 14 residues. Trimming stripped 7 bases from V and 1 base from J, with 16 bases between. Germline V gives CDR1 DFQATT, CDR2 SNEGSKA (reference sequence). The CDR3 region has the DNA TGCAGTGTTCAGAGGGGGACATCGAACACTGAAGCTTTCTTT. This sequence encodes CSVQRGTSNTEAFF.

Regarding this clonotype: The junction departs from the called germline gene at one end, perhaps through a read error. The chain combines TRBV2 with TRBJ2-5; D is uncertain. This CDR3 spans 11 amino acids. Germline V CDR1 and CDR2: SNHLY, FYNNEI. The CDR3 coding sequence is TGTGCCAGCAGCCTCAAAGAGGCCCAGTACTTC. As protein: CASSLKEAQYF.

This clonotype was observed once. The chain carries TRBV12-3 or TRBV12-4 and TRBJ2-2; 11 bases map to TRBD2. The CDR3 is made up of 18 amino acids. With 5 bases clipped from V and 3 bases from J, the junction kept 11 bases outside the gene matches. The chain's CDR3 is CASSPRSRLAGYTGELFF. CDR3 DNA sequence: TGTGCCAGCAGTCCGCGTTCCCGACTAGCGGGGTACACCGGGGAGCTGTTTTTT.

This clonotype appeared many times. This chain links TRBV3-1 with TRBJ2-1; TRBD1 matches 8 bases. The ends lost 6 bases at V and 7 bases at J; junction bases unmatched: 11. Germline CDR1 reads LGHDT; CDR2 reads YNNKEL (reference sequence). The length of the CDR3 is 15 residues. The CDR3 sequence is CASSRRTGRRNEQFF. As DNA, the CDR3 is TGTGCCAGCAGTCGCCGGACAGGGAGAAGGAATGAGCAGTTCTTC.

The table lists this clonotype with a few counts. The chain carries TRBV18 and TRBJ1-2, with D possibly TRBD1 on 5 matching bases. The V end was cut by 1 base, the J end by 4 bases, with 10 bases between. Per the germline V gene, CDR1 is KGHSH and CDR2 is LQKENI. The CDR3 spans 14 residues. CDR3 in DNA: TGTGCCAGCTCACCACTAGAGGGGACCTATGGCTACACCTTC. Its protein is CASSPLEGTYGYTF.

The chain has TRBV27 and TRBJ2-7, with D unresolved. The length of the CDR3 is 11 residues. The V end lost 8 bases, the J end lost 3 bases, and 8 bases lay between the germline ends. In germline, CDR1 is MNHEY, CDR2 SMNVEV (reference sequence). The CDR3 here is CASVPDYEQYF. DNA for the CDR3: TGTGCCAGCGTCCCTGACTACGAGCAGTACTTC.

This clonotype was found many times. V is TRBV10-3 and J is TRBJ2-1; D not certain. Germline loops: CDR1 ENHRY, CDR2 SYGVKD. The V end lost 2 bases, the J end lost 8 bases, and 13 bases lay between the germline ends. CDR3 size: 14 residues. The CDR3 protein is CAISEGKGLDEQFF. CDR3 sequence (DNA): TGTGCCATCAGTGAGGGGAAAGGGCTCGATGAGCAGTTCTTC.

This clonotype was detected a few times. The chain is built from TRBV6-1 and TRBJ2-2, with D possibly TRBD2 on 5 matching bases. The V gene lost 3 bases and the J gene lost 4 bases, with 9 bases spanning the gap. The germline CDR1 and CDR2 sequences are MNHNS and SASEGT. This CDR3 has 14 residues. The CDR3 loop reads CASSDFRGTGELFF. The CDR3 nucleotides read TGTGCCAGCAGTGATTTTCGGGGCACCGGGGAGCTGTTTTTT.

CDR3 loop: CSASGVNTEAFF. Here the CDR3 DNA reads TGCAGTGCTTCAGGGGTCAACACTGAAGCTTTCTTT. This chain joins TRBV20-1 and TRBJ1-1; D possibly corresponds to TRBD1 (6 bases). Trimming stripped 5 bases from V and 2 bases from J, with 9 bases between. Germline V gives CDR1 DFQATT, CDR2 SNEGSKA (reference sequence). This CDR3 has 12 amino acids.

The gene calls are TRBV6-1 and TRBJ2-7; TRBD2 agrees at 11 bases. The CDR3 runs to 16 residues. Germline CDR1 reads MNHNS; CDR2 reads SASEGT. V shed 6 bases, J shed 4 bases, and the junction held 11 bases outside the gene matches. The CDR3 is CASSQNSGGALYEQYF. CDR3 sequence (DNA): TGTGCCAGCAGCCAAAATAGCGGGGGGGCCTTGTACGAGCAGTACTTC.

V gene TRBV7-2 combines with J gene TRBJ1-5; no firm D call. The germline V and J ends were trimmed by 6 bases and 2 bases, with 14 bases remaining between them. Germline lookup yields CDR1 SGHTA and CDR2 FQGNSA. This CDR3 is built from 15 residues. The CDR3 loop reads CASSLSYHGNQPQHF. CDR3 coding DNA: TGTGCCAGCAGTTTATCATACCATGGCAATCAGCCCCAGCATTTT.